These 27 T cell receptor beta chains were all obtained from the same sample, sequenced in a study of a mutant IDH1 vaccine in newly diagnosed glioma. No cognate antigen is known for these TCRs. Repertoires were generated with immunoSEQ multiplex PCR, while TCRdb's copy carries only in-frame clones and drops some. The table includes about 68,000 clones, approximately 88% detected once. The sample's time point: week 35, safety follow-up. The content of each vaccine dose was 300 ug of mutant IDH1 20-mer peptide, and topical imiquimod accompanied it. The sample consisted of PBMCs, taken from a glioma patient whose treatment included an IDH1 peptide vaccine. These receptors all stem from a man between 18 and 29 years old with glioma.

The chain joins TRBV6-5 to TRBJ2-2, with D hard to call. Trimming removed 2 bases at V and 3 bases at J, with 13 bases between. The CDR3 runs to 16 residues. Germline-derived CDR1 and CDR2 are MNHEY and SVGAGI. The CDR3 coding sequence is TGTGCCAGCAGTTACCCCCCCGGCCGCTACACCGGGGAGCTGTTTTTT. Protein product: CASSYPPGRYTGELFF.

The CDR3, as DNA: TGTGCCAGCAGTTTAGTAGCGGGAGGGCCAGATACGCAGTATTTT. Translating it yields CASSLVAGGPDTQYF. V gene TRBV28 combines with J gene TRBJ2-3; 11 bases are shared with TRBD2. Germline lookup yields CDR1 MDHEN and CDR2 SYDVKM. V shed 2 bases, J shed 4 bases, and the junction held 2 bases outside the gene matches. CDR3 length: 15 amino acids.

The chain combines TRBV6-1 with TRBJ1-2; the D gene is possibly TRBD1 (5 bases). Trimming removed 4 bases from V and 6 bases from J, with 18 bases in between. Germline CDR1 is MNHNS and CDR2 is SASEGT. CDR3 length: 15 amino acids. For the CDR3, the DNA is TGTGCCAGCAGTGGAGGGACTGCCCTTGGGGATGGCTACACCTTC. It encodes CASSGGTALGDGYTF.

The chain recombines TRBV12-5 with TRBJ2-7; a weak D match, TRBD2 (6 bases). Per germline, CDR1 LGHNT and CDR2 FRNRAP. V was clipped by 0 bases and J by 4 bases, with 19 bases between them. This CDR3 region has 17 residues. CDR3 sequence: CASGLVPLGGSVYEQYF. The CDR3, as DNA: TGTGCTAGTGGTTTGGTACCCCTTGGGGGGTCAGTATACGAGCAGTACTTC.

The gene calls are TRBV5-5 and TRBJ1-3; D unclear. Germline V gives CDR1 SGHKS, CDR2 YYEKEE (reference sequence). V lost 4 bases to trimming and J lost 2 bases, with 7 bases between them. This CDR3 comprises 13 residues. The CDR3 protein is CASSLAAGNTIYF. The CDR3 nucleotides read TGTGCCAGCAGCCTCGCGGCTGGAAACACCATATATTTT.

The CDR3 nucleotides are TGCGCCAGCAGCTTGAGTCCAGGGAACTATGGCTACACCTTC. This gives the protein CASSLSPGNYGYTF. The chain employs TRBV5-1 and TRBJ1-2, with D possibly matching TRBD1 (5 bases). Germline assignment: CDR1 SGHRS and CDR2 YFSETQ. CDR3 size: 14 residues. V gave up 1 base and J gave up 2 bases, with 9 bases separating them.

The rearrangement uses TRBV19 and TRBJ1-2; 9 bases are a match to TRBD1. The germline CDR1 and CDR2 sequences are LNHDA and SQIVND (reference sequence). The trim removed 4 bases at V and 7 bases at J, leaving 7 bases unmatched. CDR3 size: 14 residues. DNA for the CDR3: TGTGCCAGTAGTACCATACGGGGACAGGGTGGCTACACCTTC. Amino acid sequence: CASSTIRGQGGYTF.

This clone came up a few times. The chain is built from TRBV7-3 and TRBJ1-1; D not certain. From germline, CDR1 is SGHTA and CDR2 FQGTGA. The CDR3 loop spans 13 amino acids. The V end lost 4 bases, the J end lost 6 bases, and 12 bases lay between the germline ends. The CDR3 reads CASSSTRTAEAFF. CDR3 bases: TGTGCCAGCAGCTCAACTCGAACAGCTGAAGCTTTCTTT.

This sequence joins TRBV7-9 and TRBJ1-1, with 7 bases aligning to TRBD1. Germline values: CDR1 SEHNR, CDR2 FQNEAQ (reference sequence). This CDR3 has 15 amino acids. V lost 5 bases to trimming and J lost 3 bases; unmatched junction nucleotides: 9. Here the CDR3 reads CASSPLRGADTEAFF. CDR3 DNA: TGTGCCAGCAGCCCCCTCAGGGGGGCGGACACTGAAGCTTTCTTT.

About this clone itself: One junction end does not reproduce the germline sequence, and a read error may be involved. The chain recombines TRBV7-9 with TRBJ1-2; TRBD1 might be the D (5 bases). CDR1 and CDR2 from the germline V gene are SEHNR and FQNEAQ (reference sequence). This CDR3 has 15 amino acids. The CDR3, as DNA: TGCGCCAGCAGCCAATCGGTAGGGGAACCGTCTGGCTACACCTTC. The encoded protein is CASSQSVGEPSGYTF.

The DNA of the CDR3 is TGCGCCAGCAGCCAAGATGGTTACGGGACCGGGGAGCTGTTTTTT. Translating gives CASSQDGYGTGELFF. This chain joins TRBV4-3 and TRBJ2-2; D gene unclear. Germline V gene lookup returns CDR1 LGHNA and CDR2 YSLEER. V was shortened by 0 bases and J by 5 bases, with 10 bases between the two germline ends. The CDR3 covers 15 residues.

The chain employs TRBV6-5 and TRBJ1-5, with 7 positions matching TRBD1. In germline, CDR1 is MNHEY, CDR2 SVGAGI. V dropped 6 bases and J dropped 2; count of bases not matched to a gene: 4. CDR3 length equals 14 residues. The chain's CDR3 is CASSRDSRNQPQHF. The DNA for the CDR3 is TGTGCCAGCAGCAGGGACAGCCGCAATCAGCCCCAGCATTTT.

This chain joins TRBV5-4 and TRBJ2-5, with D possibly called TRBD1 or TRBD2 (6 bases each). V was pared by 7 bases and J by 2 bases, with 21 bases between. Germline CDR1 is SGHNT and CDR2 is YYREEE (reference sequence). CDR3 length: 16 amino acids. This CDR3 reads CASAGTPDSGQETQYF. The CDR3 bases are TGTGCCAGCGCCGGAACCCCGGACAGCGGGCAAGAGACCCAGTACTTC. Complete variable domain (other parts from reference TRBV5-4 and TRBJ2-5): ETGVTQSPTHLIKTRGQQVTLRCSSQSGHNTVSWYQQALGQGPQFIFQYYREEENGRGNFPPRFSGLQFPNYSSELNVNALELDDSALYLCASAGTPDSGQETQYFGPGTRLLVL.

CDR3 loop: CASSLEGVRVGNTIYF. The CDR3 DNA sequence: TGTGCCAGCAGCCTAGAGGGGGTGAGGGTTGGAAACACCATATATTTT. The rearrangement uses TRBV2 and TRBJ1-3, with D possibly TRBD1 on 6 matching bases. Germline loops: CDR1 SNHLY, CDR2 FYNNEI. Trimming pared 6 bases from V and 3 bases from J, leaving 18 bases between. This CDR3 has 16 amino acids. The whole variable domain, filled in from reference TRBV2 and TRBJ1-3, reads EPEVTQTPSHQVTQMGQEVILRCVPISNHLYFYWYRQILGQKVEFLVSFYNNEISEKSEIFDDQFSVERPDGSNFTLKIRSTKLEDSAMYFCASSLEGVRVGNTIYFGEGSWLTVV.

This clone was found once. The J gene is TRBJ2-5, the V gene TRBV14; possible D gene TRBD2, 6 bases. The V gene lost 3 bases and the J gene lost 1 base, with 15 bases spanning the gap. The CDR3 totals 16 residues. Germline CDR1 reads SGHDN; CDR2 reads FVKESK. The CDR3 coding sequence is TGTGCCAGCAGCCAGAACGCGGGACTCCTCCAAGAGACCCAGTACTTC. It encodes CASSQNAGLLQETQYF.

This clone occurred a few times. The chain couples TRBV7-3 to TRBJ1-1; D remains ambiguous. CDR1 is SGHTA, CDR2 FQGTGA, per germline. With 1 base removed from V and 7 bases from J, the gap between germline ends came to 7 bases. The CDR3 loop spans 12 amino acids. This chain's CDR3 is CASSLNGIEAFF. For the CDR3, the DNA is TGTGCCAGCAGCTTAAACGGGATTGAAGCTTTCTTT. The full variable domain, in which reference TRBV7-3 and TRBJ1-1 provide the parts outside the CDR3, is GAGVSQTPSNKVTEKGKYVELRCDPISGHTALYWYRQSLGQGPEFLIYFQGTGAADDSGLPNDRFFAVRPEGSVSTLKIQRTERGDSAVYLCASSLNGIEAFFGQGTRLTVV.

J is TRBJ2-1 and V is TRBV5-1; a weak D match, TRBD2 (6 bases). Deletions cut 4 bases from V and 5 bases from J, with 13 bases between. The CDR3 totals 14 residues. CDR1 and CDR2 (germline): SGHRS, YFSETQ. CDR3 in amino acids: CASSLSGPNNEQFF. The CDR3 nucleotides are TGCGCCAGCAGCCTTAGCGGACCCAACAATGAGCAGTTCTTC. The whole variable domain, filled in from reference TRBV5-1 and TRBJ2-1, reads KAGVTQTPRYLIKTRGQQVTLSCSPISGHRSVSWYQQTPGQGLQFLFEYFSETQRNKGNFPGRFSGRQFSNSRSEMNVSTLELGDSALYLCASSLSGPNNEQFFGPGTRLTVL.

The chain links TRBV19 to TRBJ1-6, with 8 bases aligning to TRBD1. J lost 0 bases, V lost 4 bases, and 5 bases had no gene match. This CDR3 spans 17 amino acids. Per the germline V gene, CDR1 is LNHDA and CDR2 is SQIVND (reference sequence). This CDR3 is CASSTGGAGSYNSPLHF. CDR3 DNA sequence: TGTGCCAGTAGTACAGGGGGCGCCGGCTCCTATAATTCACCCCTCCACTTT.

This chain connects TRBV6-5 to TRBJ2-7; the D gene is possibly TRBD2 (5 bases). This CDR3 has 16 amino acids. Trimming stripped 4 bases from V and 0 bases from J, with 16 bases between. The germline V gene encodes CDR1 MNHEY and CDR2 SVGAGI. Here the CDR3 reads CASSSPGLSGSYEQYF. The CDR3 coding sequence is TGTGCCAGCAGTTCCCCCGGACTCTCAGGCTCCTACGAGCAGTACTTC.

CDR3 nucleotides: TGCGCCAGCAGCCCCCTCGGGGCAGGCTATGGCTACACCTTC. Its protein is CASSPLGAGYGYTF. The J gene is TRBJ1-2, the V gene TRBV4-1, with D tentatively TRBD1 (5 bases). V was clipped by 4 bases and J by 4 bases, with 13 bases between them. Germline assignment: CDR1 MGHRA and CDR2 YSYEKL. The CDR3 runs 14 residues.

The chain couples TRBV7-2 to TRBJ1-2, with D maybe TRBD1 (6 bases). The germline CDR1 and CDR2 sequences are SGHTA and FQGNSA. CDR3 length equals 17 residues. V was cut by 4 bases and J by 3 bases, with 21 bases left in between. The CDR3 bases are TGTGCCAGCAGCTCCCAGCCAGGGGTGGCCAGGGACTATGGCTACACCTTC. Its translation: CASSSQPGVARDYGYTF.

The chain uses TRBV7-3 and TRBJ1-2; D might be TRBD1 (6 bases). Germline CDR1 is SGHTA and CDR2 is FQGTGA. CDR3 size: 13 residues. Trimming removed 2 bases from V and 4 bases from J, with 8 bases in between. CDR3: CASSLGRGYGYTF. The CDR3 DNA is TGTGCCAGCAGCTTAGGCAGGGGCTATGGCTACACCTTC.

The chain uses TRBV5-4 and TRBJ1-3; D is perhaps TRBD1 (6 bases). The CDR3 runs to 15 residues. Per germline, CDR1 SGHNT and CDR2 YYREEE (reference sequence). The ends were cut back, 0 bases at V and 0 bases at J, with 7 bases in the middle. CDR3 loop: CASSLAGASGNTIYF. CDR3 sequence (DNA): TGTGCCAGCAGCTTGGCGGGGGCCTCTGGAAACACCATATATTTT. Full variable domain (remainder filled in from reference TRBV5-4 and TRBJ1-3): ETGVTQSPTHLIKTRGQQVTLRCSSQSGHNTVSWYQQALGQGPQFIFQYYREEENGRGNFPPRFSGLQFPNYSSELNVNALELDDSALYLCASSLAGASGNTIYFGEGSWLTVV.

This clone was counted a few times. V and J are TRBV4-1 and TRBJ1-1; 8 bases are a match to TRBD1. This CDR3 region has 15 residues. Germline values: CDR1 MGHRA, CDR2 YSYEKL. V shed 6 bases, J shed 4 bases, and the junction held 10 bases outside the gene matches. CDR3 bases: TGCGCCAGCAGTCCCCGGGCAGGGGGCGGCACTGAAGCTTTCTTT. It specifies CASSPRAGGGTEAFF.

This chain connects TRBV30 to TRBJ1-2; D might be TRBD1 (6 bases). The CDR3 loop spans 15 amino acids. The V gene's germline CDR1 is GTSNPN and CDR2 SVGIG (reference sequence). Trimming removed 4 bases at V and 4 bases at J, with 19 bases between. This CDR3 is CAWTRGGARSYGYTF. CDR3 sequence (DNA): TGTGCCTGGACCCGGGGGGGGGCTCGGAGCTATGGCTACACCTTC. Looking up the rest from reference TRBV30 and TRBJ1-2 gives the full variable domain: SQTIHQWPATLVQPVGSPLSLECTVEGTSNPNLYWYRQAAGRGLQLLFYSVGIGQISSEVPQNLSASRPQDRQFILSSKKLLLSDSGFYLCAWTRGGARSYGYTFGSGTRLTVV.

The V gene is TRBV18, the J gene TRBJ1-6; 9 nucleotides align to TRBD1. This CDR3 has 20 residues. J gave up 6 bases and V 1 base, and 16 bases lay outside the gene matches. Germline-derived CDR1 and CDR2 are KGHSH and LQKENI. The CDR3 is CASSPQTGQGAGGANSPLHF. The CDR3 bases are TGTGCCAGCTCACCACAAACGGGACAGGGCGCCGGGGGGGCTAATTCACCCCTCCACTTT.

In DNA form, the CDR3 reads TGTGCCAGCAGTGGACTATACGAGCAGTACTTC. Its translation: CASSGLYEQYF. The rearrangement links TRBV28 to TRBJ2-7, with D maybe TRBD2 (6 bases). Germline-derived CDR1 and CDR2 are MDHEN and SYDVKM. The CDR3 is made up of 11 amino acids. Trimming removed 5 bases at V and 4 bases at J, with 6 bases between.